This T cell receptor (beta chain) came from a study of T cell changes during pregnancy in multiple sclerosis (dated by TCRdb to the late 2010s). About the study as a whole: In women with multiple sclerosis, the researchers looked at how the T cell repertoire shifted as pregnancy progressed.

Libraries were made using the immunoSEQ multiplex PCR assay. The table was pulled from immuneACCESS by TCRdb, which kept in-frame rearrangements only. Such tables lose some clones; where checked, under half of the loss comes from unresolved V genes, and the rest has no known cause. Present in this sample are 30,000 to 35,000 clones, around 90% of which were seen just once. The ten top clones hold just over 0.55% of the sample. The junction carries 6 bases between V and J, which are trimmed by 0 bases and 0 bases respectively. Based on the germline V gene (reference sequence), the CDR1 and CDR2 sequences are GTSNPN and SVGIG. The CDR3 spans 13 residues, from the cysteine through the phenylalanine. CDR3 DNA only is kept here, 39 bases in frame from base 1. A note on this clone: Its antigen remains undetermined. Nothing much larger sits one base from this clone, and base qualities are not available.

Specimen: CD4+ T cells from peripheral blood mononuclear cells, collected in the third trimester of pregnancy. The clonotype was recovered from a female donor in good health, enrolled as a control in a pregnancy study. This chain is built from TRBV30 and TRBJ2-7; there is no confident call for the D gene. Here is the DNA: TGTGCCTGGAGTGTTAGTAGCTCCTACGAGCAGTACTTC. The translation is CAWSVSSSYEQYF.